This T cell receptor (beta chain) was retrieved from a study of early stage breast cancer tumors. At the level of the study: The ER+/PR+/HER2- tumors included about 8 ductal and a handful of lobular carcinomas. Each sample averaged approximately 10-fold read coverage. Findings and limits, study-wide: Chain pairing and CD4, CD8 or FOXP3 expression were not captured. Blood repertoires resembled normal breast more than tumor.

The assay was immunoSEQ multiplex PCR, and TCRdb's table has in-frame clones only and misses some. Of 25,000 to 30,000 clones detected, approximately 84% appear once; the ten largest clones hold roughly 10%. Trimming took 4 bases from V and 2 from J, leaving 14 bases between them. This CDR3 region has 15 residues. CDR1 and CDR2 (germline): SGHRS, YFSETQ. Details on this clone: The antigen is unknown.

The sequenced material came from blood. V gene TRBV5-1 combines with J gene TRBJ2-3, with D possibly TRBD2 on 6 matching bases. This sequence was found in a person aged 50-59 years with breast cancer. The CDR3 bases are TGCGCCAGCAGCCCGGACGGGGGTTTCACAGATACGCAGTATTTT. It translates to CASSPDGGFTDTQYF. The complete variable domain, with remaining parts taken from reference TRBV5-1 and TRBJ2-3, reads KAGVTQTPRYLIKTRGQQVTLSCSPISGHRSVSWYQQTPGQGLQFLFEYFSETQRNKGNFPGRFSGRQFSNSRSEMNVSTLELGDSALYLCASSPDGGFTDTQYFGPGTRLTVL.